These T cell receptor beta chains were read from a single sample in a study of blood T cell repertoires in COVID-19. Using immunoSEQ multiplex PCR, the repertoire was profiled, and TCRdb retains in-frame clones only, with some absent. The table records fewer than 80,000 clones, roughly 76% of them present only once. The sequenced sample was peripheral blood. These receptor sequences come from a human donor in a cohort sampled during active COVID-19. CDR3s include the opening cysteine and the closing phenylalanine or tryptophan. D genes are given only for firm matches. Clone size is given for some rows only: seen once, a few or many times, or a class if the clone is expanded.

CDR3aa	CDR3nt	v_gene	abundance	j_gene	d_gene
CASSRASGGELFF	TGTGCCAGCAGCAGAGCTTCGGGCGGGGAGCTGTTTTTT	TRBV9	few	TRBJ2-2	NA
CASSQREIQNNGYTF	TGTGCCAGCAGCCAACGGGAAATTCAAAACAATGGCTACACCTTC	TRBV3-1/TRBV3-2	once	TRBJ1-2	NA
CASSEIEGQAQYF	TGTGCCAGCAGTGAGATTGAGGGACAGGCCCAGTACTTC	TRBV2	NA	TRBJ2-5	TRBD1
CASSSTGGARGYTF	TGTGCCAGCAGTTCGACAGGGGGCGCACGTGGCTACACCTTC	TRBV6-5	NA	TRBJ1-2	TRBD1
CASSETGGLYGYTF	TGTGCCAGCAGTGAGACAGGGGGCCTCTATGGCTACACCTTC	TRBV6-1	NA	TRBJ1-2	TRBD1
CASSLGGQGPGYTF	TGCGCCAGCAGCTTGGGGGGACAGGGTCCTGGCTACACCTTC	TRBV5-1	NA	TRBJ1-2	TRBD1
CASSLGGQGIDGYTF	TGTGCCAGCAGTCTTGGGGGACAGGGGATCGATGGCTACACCTTC	TRBV28	NA	TRBJ1-2	TRBD1
CASSTTLAGGNEQFF	TGTGCCAGCAGCACCACACTAGCGGGGGGGAATGAGCAGTTCTTC	TRBV5-4	NA	TRBJ2-1	TRBD2
CAWSIAGAYNEQFF	TGTGCCTGGAGCATAGCGGGCGCCTACAATGAGCAGTTCTTC	TRBV30	NA	TRBJ2-1	TRBD2
CASSRGNNQPQHF	TGTGCCAGCAGCAGGGGTAACAATCAGCCCCAGCATTTT	TRBV6-5	NA	TRBJ1-5	NA
CASSFQHRQSGELFF	TGTGCCAGCAGTTTCCAACACAGACAGTCCGGGGAGCTGTTTTTT	TRBV28	NA	TRBJ2-2	NA
CASSSSLSGQITFHYGYTF	TGTGCCAGCTCAAGCTCTTTGTCGGGACAGATAACTTTCCACTATGGCTACACCTTC	TRBV18	NA	TRBJ1-2	TRBD1
CASSPRQTGGGHEQFF	TGTGCCAGCTCACCAAGGCAGACAGGGGGGGGCCATGAGCAGTTCTTC	TRBV18	NA	TRBJ2-1	TRBD1
CASSLGVEDSYLWDEQFF	TGCGCCAGCAGCTTGGGCGTGGAAGACAGTTATCTGTGGGATGAGCAGTTCTTC	TRBV5-1	NA	TRBJ2-1	NA
CASSLGNRGEKLFF	TGCGCCAGCAGCTTGGGGAACAGGGGCGAAAAACTGTTTTTT	TRBV5-1	NA	TRBJ1-4	TRBD1
CASSLGGQAVVYGYTF	TGTGCCAGCAGCTTAGGCGGACAGGCCGTGGTCTATGGCTACACCTTC	TRBV7-9	many	TRBJ1-2	TRBD1
CASSSYLGQGAGQPQHF	TGTGCCAGCAGCTCGTATTTGGGACAGGGGGCGGGTCAGCCCCAGCATTTT	TRBV5-6	NA	TRBJ1-5	TRBD1
CASSTGSSYNSPLHF	TGTGCCAGCAGTACAGGGAGCTCCTATAATTCACCCCTCCACTTT	TRBV9	NA	TRBJ1-6	NA
CASSSIRRGAFEQFF	TGTGCCAGCAGCTCGATTCGGCGGGGGGCTTTTGAGCAGTTCTTC	TRBV11-2	NA	TRBJ2-1	TRBD2